Listed below are T cell receptor beta chains from one sample, sequenced in a study of blood T cell repertoires in COVID-19. Produced via immunoSEQ multiplex PCR; TCRdb's table is partial and in-frame only. The table has about 100,000 clones, 86% seen once. The sample taken for sequencing was peripheral blood. Receptors were obtained from an older man with acute or convalescent COVID-19. CDR3s include the opening cysteine and the closing phenylalanine or tryptophan. A D gene is named only where the DNA matches it firmly. For some rows the clone size is stated as once, few or many, or as a class when expanded; others skip it.

V gene,J gene,clone size,D gene,CDR3 DNA,CDR3 protein
TRBV4-2,TRBJ1-6,once,-,TGTGCCAGCAGCCAAGATGCCTCGGGGGTTAATTCACCCCTCCACTTT,CASSQDASGVNSPLHF
TRBV12-3/TRBV12-4,TRBJ1-4,-,-,TGTGCCAGCAGTTTCGGGGGGGAAAAACTGTTTTTT,CASSFGGEKLFF
TRBV6-2/TRBV6-3,TRBJ1-1,-,-,TGTGCCAGCAGTTCGCCGGGAAGGTGGAACACTGAAGCCTTCTTT,CASSSPGRWNTEAFF
TRBV6-2/TRBV6-3,TRBJ2-5,few,-,TGTGCCAGCAGTTCTTACCGTAGCGATATGGGATCGACCCAGTACTTC,CASSSYRSDMGSTQYF
TRBV15,TRBJ1-1,once,-,TGTGCCACCAGCAGATCAGGGGCTACGAACACTGAAGCTTTCTTT,CATSRSGATNTEAFF
TRBV9,TRBJ2-7,-,-,TGTGCCAGCAGCGGCACAGGTTACGAGCAGTACTTC,CASSGTGYEQYF
TRBV11-2,TRBJ2-1,-,TRBD2,TGTGCCAGCAGCCTGGGACTAGCAACCCATGAGCAGTTCTTC,CASSLGLATHEQFF
TRBV6-5,TRBJ2-5,-,TRBD2,TGTGCCAGCAGTCCTCCAGGGAGGGGCGAGACCCAGTACTTC,CASSPPGRGETQYF
TRBV7-2,TRBJ2-1,many,-,TGTGCCAGCAGCTTACGGACAGCTGAGCAGTTCTTC,CASSLRTAEQFF
TRBV7-2,TRBJ2-1,-,TRBD2,TGTGCCAGCAGCCAACGCGGGGGGACCTGGGGTAATGAGCAGTTCTTC,CASSQRGGTWGNEQFF
TRBV7-2,TRBJ1-4,-,-,TGTGCCAGCAGCTTGACGGGGGGCACTGAAAAACTGTTTTTT,CASSLTGGTEKLFF
TRBV29-1,TRBJ1-1,-,TRBD1,TGCAGCGTGCAGACAGGGGGTATCTCTGAAGCTTTCTTT,CSVQTGGISEAFF
TRBV5-6,TRBJ2-3,-,TRBD1,TGTGCCAGCAGCGGGACAGGGGGAGCAGATACGCAGTATTTT,CASSGTGGADTQYF
TRBV2,TRBJ2-1,-,-,TGTGCCAGCAGTGAAGCGCAAAGGGGTGAGCAGTTCTTC,CASSEAQRGEQFF
TRBV5-6,TRBJ2-1,few,TRBD2,TGTGCCAGCAGCCGCCTGGGACTAGCCGACTACAATGAGCAGTTCTTC,CASSRLGLADYNEQFF
TRBV7-2,TRBJ2-7,-,-,TGTGCCAGCAGCTTATCCTTAGGGGCTCCCTACGAGCAGTACTTC,CASSLSLGAPYEQYF
TRBV5-1,TRBJ2-1,-,-,TGCGCCAGCAGCTTGTCATCGGGAAGCTCCTACAATGAGCAGTTCTTC,CASSLSSGSSYNEQFF
TRBV7-8,TRBJ1-1,-,-,TGTGCCAGCAGCCCCATGAGAGAGCTGAACACTGAAGCTTTCTTT,CASSPMRELNTEAFF
TRBV19,TRBJ2-3,-,TRBD1,TGTGCCAGTAGGACAGGGGGCGTTACAGATACGCAGTATTTT,CASRTGGVTDTQYF
TRBV29-1,TRBJ2-7,-,-,TGCAGCGCTCAGGGATTGACCTACGAGCAGTACTTC,CSAQGLTYEQYF
TRBV5-1,TRBJ2-1,-,TRBD2,TGCGCCAGCAGCCGAACTAGCGGAGCATACAATGAGCAGTTCTTC,CASSRTSGAYNEQFF
TRBV29-1,TRBJ2-3,-,TRBD1,TGCAGCGTTTCCGGGACAGGGGCGATTACAGATACGCAGTATTTT,CSVSGTGAITDTQYF
TRBV28,TRBJ2-5,-,TRBD1,TGTGCCAGCAGCCGGGACAGGGGAAGGAGAGAGACCCAGTACTTC,CASSRDRGRRETQYF
TRBV6-2/TRBV6-3,TRBJ2-2,once,-,TGTGCCAGCAGTTACAGGGGCAACACCGGGGAGCTGTTTTTT,CASSYRGNTGELFF
TRBV27,TRBJ2-1,-,TRBD1,TGTGCCAGCAGCCGACAGGGGGCCTACAATGAGCAGTTCTTC,CASSRQGAYNEQFF
TRBV4-2,TRBJ2-1,-,-,TGTGCCAGCAGCCAAGTTACGGGGAACACGGGGAATGAGCAGTTCTTC,CASSQVTGNTGNEQFF
TRBV5-1,TRBJ2-7,-,TRBD1,TGCGCCAGCAGCTTTTCGGGACAGGGGACCTACGAGCAGTACTTC,CASSFSGQGTYEQYF
TRBV28,TRBJ1-5,-,-,TGTGCCACTCTAGGGGCAGGAGCGTATAGCAATCAGCCCCAGCATTTT,CATLGAGAYSNQPQHF
TRBV19,TRBJ2-2,-,-,TGTGCCAGTACATCCTCAGCGGTATACACCGGGGAGCTGTTTTTT,CASTSSAVYTGELFF
TRBV14,TRBJ1-1,-,-,TGTGCCAGCAGCCAAGATCGGCGGGCGAACACTGAAGCTTTCTTT,CASSQDRRANTEAFF
TRBV14,TRBJ1-2,once,-,TGTGCCAGCAGTTACCGGGGGTCCTATGGCTACACCTTC,CASSYRGSYGYTF
TRBV6-6,TRBJ2-2,-,TRBD1,TGTGCCAGCAGCTACCGGGACAGAGGCACCGGGGAGCTGTTTTTT,CASSYRDRGTGELFF
TRBV19,TRBJ1-5,-,-,TGTGCCAGTAGTATCTTGGCGCGGGGCAATCAGCCCCAGCATTTT,CASSILARGNQPQHF
TRBV3-1/TRBV3-2,TRBJ2-1,-,-,TGTGCCAGCAGTCGGACTCGATGGGCGGGGCAGTTCTTC,CASSRTRWAGQFF
TRBV5-4,TRBJ2-5,-,-,TGTGCCAGCAGCTCTCAACAGGGAAACCAAGAGACCCAGTACTTC,CASSSQQGNQETQYF
TRBV21-1,TRBJ2-1,-,-,TGTGCCAGCAGCAGACCGGGACTAGCGGGAGGGCCGCTCTCCTACAATGAGCAGTTCTTC,CASSRPGLAGGPLSYNEQFF
TRBV6-5,TRBJ2-5,-,TRBD1,TGTGCCAGCATTAAAGGGACAGGGATATGGGAGACCCAGTACTTC,CASIKGTGIWETQYF
TRBV10-1,TRBJ1-2,-,-,TGCGCCAGCAAAATCAGGGGTGCTAACTATGGCTACACCTTC,CASKIRGANYGYTF
TRBV5-1,TRBJ2-7,once,TRBD2,TGCGCCAGCTCCTTGGCGCCTAGCGGGACCTACGAGCAGTACTTC,CASSLAPSGTYEQYF
TRBV19,TRBJ2-1,-,-,TGTGCCAGTAGTATCCTAAGACAGAACAATGAGCAGTTCTTC,CASSILRQNNEQFF
TRBV5-1,TRBJ2-3,-,TRBD2,TGCGCCAGCAGCCCGAAGGGACTAGCGGGACAGGACACAGATACGCAGTATTTT,CASSPKGLAGQDTDTQYF
TRBV18,TRBJ2-1,-,-,TGTGCCAGCTCACCGGGAACAGGGGAGGTTGAGCAGTTCTTC,CASSPGTGEVEQFF
TRBV6-1,TRBJ1-1,-,-,TGTGCCAGCAGTGAAAGACGGGGGAATGAAGCTTTCTTT,CASSERRGNEAFF
TRBV6-1,TRBJ2-7,-,TRBD1,TGTGCCAGCAGTGAGAGACAGGGGGGACAGTACTTC,CASSERQGGQYF
TRBV7-2,TRBJ2-4,few,-,TGTGCCAGCAGTCGGTACACGGGCATTCAGTACTTC,CASSRYTGIQYF
TRBV28,TRBJ1-5,-,-,TGTGCCAGCCGCCAATTCGGGGAAGGGTATCAGCCCCAGCATTTT,CASRQFGEGYQPQHF
TRBV4-1,TRBJ2-7,-,TRBD2,TGCGCCAGCAGCCAAGATAGCTCCCCGGGACTAGCGGGAGGCCTCTCCTACGAGCAGTACTTC,CASSQDSSPGLAGGLSYEQYF
TRBV12-5,TRBJ1-4,few,-,TGTGCTAGTGGTTTGGGGGCAGGGAGGCGAACTAATGAAAAACTGTTTTTT,CASGLGAGRRTNEKLFF
TRBV9,TRBJ2-5,-,TRBD2,TGTGCCAGCAGCGTTGGGACTAGCGGACAAGAGACCCAGTACTTC,CASSVGTSGQETQYF
TRBV2,TRBJ2-1,few,-,TGTGCCAGCAGTGACACGGGCGGGGCTGAGCAGTTCTTC,CASSDTGGAEQFF
TRBV7-2,TRBJ1-1,-,TRBD1,TGTGCCAGCAGCTTAGGAGGACAGGGAAGTAAAGCTTTCTTT,CASSLGGQGSKAFF
TRBV6-2/TRBV6-3,TRBJ1-2,few,-,TGTGCCAGCAGTTTAGCGGGTTCTGGCTACACCTTC,CASSLAGSGYTF
TRBV28,TRBJ1-5,few,-,TGTGCCAGCGGGGGCCGAGTTCAGCCCCAGCATTTT,CASGGRVQPQHF